This T cell receptor (beta chain) stems from a study of Graves' ophthalmopathy and Graves' hyperthyroidism. Broader study findings: Cross-validated, the 13-signature model showed 87.88%/81.08% sensitivity/specificity, and 80%/75% in the test set.

Clinicians made diagnoses from clinical symptoms, serum thyroxine, TRAb, thyroid ultrasound and orbital computed tomography. This clonotype was seen ten or more times. Its antigen is undetermined. This CDR3 comprises 14 residues. CDR1 is MNHEY and CDR2 is SVGEGT in the germline V gene. Trimming cost V 5 bases and J 7 bases, with 17 bases left between them. Beta-chain TCR CDR3 regions were amplified from RNA transcripts. Amplification began with first-round RT-PCR using HTBI primers, then second-round multiplex PCR was performed. A single record per CDR3 protein comes from TCRdb applying MiXCR to the multiplex PCR reads. In the table there are roughly 500,000 distinct CDR3 sequences, about 15% of which are singletons.

The origin of this receptor is a woman aged 25 to 39 with Graves' ophthalmopathy. The specimen was blood. V is TRBV6-2 or TRBV6-3 and J is TRBJ2-5; tentative D call: TRBD2 (6 bases). The CDR3: CASSPRADSGTQYF. DNA of the CDR3: TGTGCCAGCAGTCCGCGGGCCGATAGCGGGACCCAGTACTTC.